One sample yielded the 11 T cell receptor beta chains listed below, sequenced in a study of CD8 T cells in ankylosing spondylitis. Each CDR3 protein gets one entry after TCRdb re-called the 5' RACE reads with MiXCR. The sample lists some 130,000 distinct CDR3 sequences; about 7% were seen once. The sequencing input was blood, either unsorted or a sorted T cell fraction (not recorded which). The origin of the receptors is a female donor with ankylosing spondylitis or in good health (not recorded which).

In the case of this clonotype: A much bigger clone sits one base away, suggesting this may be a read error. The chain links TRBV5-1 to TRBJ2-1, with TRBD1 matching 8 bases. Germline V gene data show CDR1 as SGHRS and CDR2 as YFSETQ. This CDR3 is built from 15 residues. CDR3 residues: CVSSFRGTGNNEQFF. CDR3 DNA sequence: TGCGTCAGCAGCTTTAGGGGGACAGGAAACAATGAGCAGTTCTTC.

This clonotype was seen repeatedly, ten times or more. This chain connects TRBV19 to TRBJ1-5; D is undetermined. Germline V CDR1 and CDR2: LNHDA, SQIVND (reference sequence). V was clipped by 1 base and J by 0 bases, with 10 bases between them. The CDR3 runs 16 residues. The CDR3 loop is CASSIAPGPSNQPQHF. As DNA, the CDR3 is TGTGCCAGTAGTATAGCCCCAGGACCTAGCAATCAGCCCCAGCATTTT. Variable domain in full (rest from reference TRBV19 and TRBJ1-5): DGGITQSPKYLFRKEGQNVTLSCEQNLNHDAMYWYRQDPGQGLRLIYYSQIVNDFQKGDIAEGYSVSREKKESFPLTVTSAQKNPTAFYLCASSIAPGPSNQPQHFGDGTRLSIL.

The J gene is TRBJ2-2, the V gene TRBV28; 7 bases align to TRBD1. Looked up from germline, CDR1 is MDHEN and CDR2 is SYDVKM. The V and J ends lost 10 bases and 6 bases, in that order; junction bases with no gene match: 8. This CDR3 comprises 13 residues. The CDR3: CAILDRVAGELFF. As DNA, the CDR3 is TGTGCCATCTTAGACAGGGTGGCCGGGGAGCTGTTTTTT. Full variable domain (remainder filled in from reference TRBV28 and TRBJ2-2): DVKVTQSSRYLVKRTGEKVFLECVQDMDHENMFWYRQDPGLGLRLIYFSYDVKMKEKGDIPEGYSVSREKKERFSLILESASTNQTSMYLCAILDRVAGELFFGEGSRLTVL.

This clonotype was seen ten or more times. In DNA, the CDR3 is TGTGCCAGCAGCCCGACAGGGGGTCGGGATACGCAGTATTTT. It specifies CASSPTGGRDTQYF. This sequence joins TRBV5-5 and TRBJ2-3; TRBD1 matches 9 bases. Germline loops: CDR1 SGHKS, CDR2 YYEKEE (reference sequence). This CDR3 is built from 14 residues. With V trimmed by 4 bases and J by 6 bases, 6 bases remained unmatched.

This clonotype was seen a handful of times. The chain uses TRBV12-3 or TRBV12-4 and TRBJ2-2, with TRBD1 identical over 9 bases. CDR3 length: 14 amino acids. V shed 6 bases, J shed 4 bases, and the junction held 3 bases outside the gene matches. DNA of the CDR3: TGTGCCAGCAGCCGACAGGGGGGCACCGGGGAGCTGTTTTTT. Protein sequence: CASSRQGGTGELFF.

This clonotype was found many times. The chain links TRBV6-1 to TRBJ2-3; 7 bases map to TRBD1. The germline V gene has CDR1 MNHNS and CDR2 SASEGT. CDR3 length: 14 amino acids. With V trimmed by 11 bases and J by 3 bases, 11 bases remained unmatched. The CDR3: CAGSDRANTDTQYF. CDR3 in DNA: TGTGCCGGGTCAGACAGGGCTAATACAGATACGCAGTATTTT.

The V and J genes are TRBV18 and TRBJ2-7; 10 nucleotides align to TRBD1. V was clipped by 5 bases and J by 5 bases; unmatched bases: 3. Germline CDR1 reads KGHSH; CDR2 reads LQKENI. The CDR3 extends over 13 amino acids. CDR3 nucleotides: TGTGCCAGCTCAGGACAGGGGGGCGACGAGCAGTACTTC. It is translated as CASSGQGGDEQYF. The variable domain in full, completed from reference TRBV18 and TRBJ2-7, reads NAGVMQNPRHLVRRRGQEARLRCSPMKGHSHVYWYRQLPEEGLKFMVYLQKENIIDESGMPKERFSAEFPKEGPSILRIQQVVRGDSAAYFCASSGQGGDEQYFGPGTRLTVT.

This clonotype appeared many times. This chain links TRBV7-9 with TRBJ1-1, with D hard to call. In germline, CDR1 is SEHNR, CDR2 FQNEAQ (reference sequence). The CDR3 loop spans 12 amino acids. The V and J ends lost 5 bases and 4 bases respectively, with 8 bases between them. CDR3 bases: TGTGCCAGCAGCCCGGGAGGCACTGAAGCTTTCTTT. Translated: CASSPGGTEAFF.

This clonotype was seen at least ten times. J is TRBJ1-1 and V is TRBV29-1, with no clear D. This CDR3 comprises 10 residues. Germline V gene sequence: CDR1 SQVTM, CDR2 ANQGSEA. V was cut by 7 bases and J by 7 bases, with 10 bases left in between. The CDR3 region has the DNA TGCAGCGGCGGGGAGTATGAAGCTTTCTTT. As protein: CSGGEYEAFF.

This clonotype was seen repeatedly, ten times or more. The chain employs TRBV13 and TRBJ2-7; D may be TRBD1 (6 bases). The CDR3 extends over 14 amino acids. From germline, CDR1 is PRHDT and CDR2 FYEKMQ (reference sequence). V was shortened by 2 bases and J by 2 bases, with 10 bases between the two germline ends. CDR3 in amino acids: CASSLRDKPYEQYF. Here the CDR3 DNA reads TGTGCCAGCAGCTTAAGGGACAAGCCCTACGAGCAGTACTTC.

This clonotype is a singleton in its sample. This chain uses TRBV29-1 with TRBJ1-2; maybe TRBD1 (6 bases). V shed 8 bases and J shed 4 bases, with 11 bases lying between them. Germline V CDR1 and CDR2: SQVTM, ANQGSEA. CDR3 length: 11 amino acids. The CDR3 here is CSIRTVYGYTF. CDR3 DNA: TGCAGCATTCGGACAGTCTATGGCTACACCTTC.